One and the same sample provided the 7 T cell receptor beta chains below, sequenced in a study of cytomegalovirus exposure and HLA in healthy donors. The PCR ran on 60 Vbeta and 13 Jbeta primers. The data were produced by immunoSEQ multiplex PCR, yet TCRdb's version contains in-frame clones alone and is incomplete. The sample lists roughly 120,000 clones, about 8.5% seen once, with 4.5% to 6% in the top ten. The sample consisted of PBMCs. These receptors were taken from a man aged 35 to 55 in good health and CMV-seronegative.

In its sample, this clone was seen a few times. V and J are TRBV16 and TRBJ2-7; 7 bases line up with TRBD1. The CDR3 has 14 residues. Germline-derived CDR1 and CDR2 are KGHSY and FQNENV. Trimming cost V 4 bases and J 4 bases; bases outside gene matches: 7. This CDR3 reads CASSPPGQVYEQYF. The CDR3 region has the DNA TGTGCCAGCAGCCCCCCCGGACAGGTTTACGAGCAGTACTTC.

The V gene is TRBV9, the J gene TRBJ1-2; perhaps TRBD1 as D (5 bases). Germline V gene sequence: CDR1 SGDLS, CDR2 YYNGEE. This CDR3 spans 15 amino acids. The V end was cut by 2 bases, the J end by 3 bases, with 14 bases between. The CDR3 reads CASSVSPGTHYGYTF. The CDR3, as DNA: TGTGCCAGCAGCGTCAGCCCCGGGACTCACTATGGCTACACCTTC.

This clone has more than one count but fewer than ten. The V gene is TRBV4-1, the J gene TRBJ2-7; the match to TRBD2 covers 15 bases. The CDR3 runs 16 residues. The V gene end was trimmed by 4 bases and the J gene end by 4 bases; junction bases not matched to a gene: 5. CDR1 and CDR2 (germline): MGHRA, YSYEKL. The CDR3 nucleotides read TGCGCCAGCAGCCTTAGGACTAGCGGGGGGGATTACGAGCAGTACTTC. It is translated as CASSLRTSGGDYEQYF.

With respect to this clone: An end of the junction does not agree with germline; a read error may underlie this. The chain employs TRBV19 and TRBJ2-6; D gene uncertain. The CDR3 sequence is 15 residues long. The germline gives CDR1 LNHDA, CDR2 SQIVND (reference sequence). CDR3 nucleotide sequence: TGTGCCAGTAGCATAGCCGGCTCTGGGGCCAACGTCCTGACTTTC. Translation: CASSIAGSGANVLTF.

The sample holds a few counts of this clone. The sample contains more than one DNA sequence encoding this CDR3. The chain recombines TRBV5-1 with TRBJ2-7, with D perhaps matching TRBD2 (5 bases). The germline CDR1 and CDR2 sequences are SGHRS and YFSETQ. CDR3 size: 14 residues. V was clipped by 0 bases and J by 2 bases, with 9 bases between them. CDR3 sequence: CASSLVPAAYEQYF. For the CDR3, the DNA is TGCGCCAGCAGCTTGGTTCCAGCGGCCTACGAGCAGTACTTC.

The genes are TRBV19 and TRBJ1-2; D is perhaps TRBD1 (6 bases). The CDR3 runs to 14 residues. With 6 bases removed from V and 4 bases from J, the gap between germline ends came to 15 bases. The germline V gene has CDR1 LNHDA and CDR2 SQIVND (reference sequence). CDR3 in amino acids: CASSPPGASYGYTF. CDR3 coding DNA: TGTGCCAGTAGCCCCCCAGGGGCGTCCTATGGCTACACCTTC.

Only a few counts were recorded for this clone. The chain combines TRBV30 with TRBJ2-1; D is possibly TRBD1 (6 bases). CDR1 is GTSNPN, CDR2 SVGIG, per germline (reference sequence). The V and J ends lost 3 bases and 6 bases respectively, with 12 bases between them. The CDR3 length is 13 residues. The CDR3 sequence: CAWRGPGVNEQFF. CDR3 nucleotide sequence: TGTGCCTGGAGGGGTCCAGGGGTCAATGAGCAGTTCTTC.